The following is a TCR beta chain sequence with its context. Its antigen is unidentified. The data were obtained in a study of blood T cells in healthy people across ages. Findings and caveats of the study: Estimates of total diversity, which came from one million sequenced T cells, were considered to be underestimates. The fall in TCR beta diversity per million T cells was roughly linear with age. Unsorted PBMC input precluded a conclusive naive versus antigen-experienced comparison.

A second PCR, run for 7 to 11 cycles, used a sample-barcoded 5' primer plus a J-beta primer mix. From the 5' RACE reads, TCRdb called clonotypes with MiXCR, one entry per CDR3 protein. The sample lists fewer than 750,000 distinct CDR3 sequences, around 50% seen once, with about 22% in the top ten. This receptor was taken from a man older than 75 in good health. Sequenced: blood.

The CDR3 nucleotides read TGTGCCAGCAGTGAGGGACGGGGAACGGACACTGAAGCTTTCTTT. Residues: CASSEGRGTDTEAFF. V usage is TRBV25-1 and J usage is TRBJ1-1, with a weak D call TRBD1 (5 bases). V lost 3 bases and J 3 bases, leaving 14 bases between the germline ends. Per the germline V gene, CDR1 is MGHDK and CDR2 is SYGVNS. The CDR3 loop spans 15 amino acids.